The entry below gives a single TCR beta chain sequence along with its context. V dropped 9 bases and J dropped 0; count of bases not matched to a gene: 3. The germline V gene has CDR1 LNHDA and CDR2 SQIVND (reference sequence). The CDR3 has 14 residues. This sample was taken from a study of cytomegalovirus exposure and HLA in healthy donors. Vbeta (60) and Jbeta (13) primers were used in the PCR. Sequenced by immunoSEQ multiplex PCR; TCRdb stores in-frame clones only, minus some. The data hold 160,000 or so clones, with 70% to 80% observed a single time. The chain is built from TRBV19 and TRBJ1-5; 9 bases map to TRBD1. This sequence originates from a man aged 18 to 30 in good health and CMV-seropositive. The sequenced sample was PBMCs. CDR3 nucleotide sequence: TGTGCCAGCACAGGGGGCAATAGCAATCAGCCCCAGCATTTT. This sequence encodes CASTGGNSNQPQHF.